The 8 T cell receptor beta chains below were found in one sample sequenced in a study of blood T cell repertoires in COVID-19. Only in-frame clones appear in the TCRdb table, and some are missing; sequencing was by immunoSEQ multiplex PCR. The table includes around 180,000 clones, more than 85% detected once. Sequenced: peripheral blood. Every receptor here comes from a man in his 70s with active or convalescent COVID-19.

This clone has a handful of counts. The V gene is TRBV11-3, the J gene TRBJ2-2; possible D gene TRBD1, 6 bases. Germline CDR1 reads SGHNT; CDR2 reads YENEEA. The CDR3 consists of 15 residues. Trimming removed 5 bases from V and 4 bases from J, with 14 bases in between. CDR3 sequence (DNA): TGTGCCAGCAGCCAAAGGGGGACGGCCACCGGGGAGCTGTTTTTT. Its translation: CASSQRGTATGELFF. Filled out from reference TRBV11-3 and TRBJ2-2, the complete variable domain reads EAGVVQSPRYKIIEKKQPVAFWCNPISGHNTLYWYLQNLGQGPELLIRYENEEAVDDSQLPKDRFSAERLKGVDSTLKIQPAELGDSAVYLCASSQRGTATGELFFGEGSRLTVL.

The rearrangement links TRBV10-3 to TRBJ2-6; 10 nucleotides agree with TRBD1. There are 17 residues in the CDR3. Per germline, CDR1 ENHRY and CDR2 SYGVKD. V lost 8 bases and J lost 1; bases outside the gene matches: 8. DNA of the CDR3: TGTGCCATCCGAACCGGGACAGGGGTGTCTGGGGCCAACGTCCTGACTTTC. This codes for CAIRTGTGVSGANVLTF.

V usage is TRBV7-9 and J usage is TRBJ2-5; 7 bases are shared with TRBD1. CDR1 and CDR2 from the germline V gene are SEHNR and FQNEAQ (reference sequence). With V trimmed by 4 bases and J by 4 bases, 6 bases remained unmatched. The CDR3 spans 14 residues. The CDR3 is CASSSLQGSETQYF. The CDR3 DNA sequence: TGTGCCAGCAGCTCACTACAGGGGTCAGAGACCCAGTACTTC.

The chain combines TRBV9 with TRBJ2-3; D is possibly TRBD2 (7 bases). Trimming took off 4 bases at V and 2 bases at J, with 17 bases between the two ends. This CDR3 comprises 16 residues. CDR1 is SGDLS, CDR2 YYNGEE, per germline. The DNA of the CDR3 is TGTGCCAGCAGCCCTTCGGGGGGCGGGGTCACAGATACGCAGTATTTT. This encodes CASSPSGGGVTDTQYF.

The chain employs TRBV7-9 and TRBJ2-3, with 10 bases aligning to TRBD2. This CDR3 region has 15 residues. With 1 base clipped from V and 3 bases from J, the junction kept 1 base outside the gene matches. Per germline, CDR1 SEHNR and CDR2 FQNEAQ (reference sequence). The CDR3 sequence is CASSLELAGTDTQYF. CDR3 nucleotides: TGTGCCAGCAGCTTAGAACTAGCGGGGACAGATACGCAGTATTTT.

V usage is TRBV28 and J usage is TRBJ2-3, with D perhaps TRBD1 (6 bases). Germline V gene lookup returns CDR1 MDHEN and CDR2 SYDVKM. The V end was cut by 10 bases, the J end by 3 bases, with 11 bases between. The CDR3 is made up of 12 amino acids. The CDR3 bases are TGTGCCATACAGGGATCTACAGATACGCAGTATTTT. Protein: CAIQGSTDTQYF.

The V gene is TRBV29-1, the J gene TRBJ2-1; 14 bases align to TRBD2. The germline gives CDR1 SQVTM, CDR2 ANQGSEA. Trimming removed 5 bases from V and 9 bases from J; junction bases left unmatched: 9. The CDR3 length is 15 residues. CDR3 residues: CSVLGLAGAPSEQFF. The CDR3 coding sequence is TGCAGCGTTTTGGGACTAGCGGGAGCCCCGAGTGAGCAGTTCTTC.

V gene TRBV7-9 combines with J gene TRBJ2-7, with D perhaps TRBD1 (6 bases). The CDR3 loop spans 15 amino acids. V shed 5 bases and J shed 3 bases, with 17 bases lying between them. Germline assignment: CDR1 SEHNR and CDR2 FQNEAQ (reference sequence). CDR3 sequence: CASSPTPDRDYEQYF. Here the CDR3 DNA reads TGTGCCAGCAGCCCCACCCCGGACAGAGACTACGAGCAGTACTTC.